This T cell receptor beta chain appears in the sequencing data of a study of CD8+ T cells in alopecia areata. In the study overall: Once tofacitinib had been taken for 6 to 18 months, 6 months off drug followed.

Investigators isolated RNA and reverse transcribed it into cDNA to act as the sequencing template. Profiled with immunoSEQ multiplex PCR; TCRdb holds only in-frame clones, not every one. Here the sample spans about 130,000 clones, roughly 50% being singletons. On this clone: What it recognizes is unknown.

The germline V gene has CDR1 SGHVS and CDR2 FQNEAQ. This CDR3 has 15 residues. The V and J ends lost 3 bases and 8 bases respectively, with 17 bases between them. Study results and limitations: Researchers report lesional scalp, most notably alopecia totalis/universalis, outstripped normal scalp in clonality.

Sequenced material: CD8+ T cells sorted from blood, taken at week 0. J is TRBJ1-5 and V is TRBV7-8; no definite D call. The TCR was taken from a human donor with alopecia areata. The CDR3 loop reads CASSLMVAEIEPQHF. The CDR3 region has the DNA TGTGCCAGCAGCTTGATGGTGGCAGAGATAGAGCCCCAGCATTTT.